This TCR beta chain was sequenced during a study of T cells in Graves' hyperthyroidism and ophthalmopathy. Many counts were recorded for this clonotype. Researchers took RNA transcripts and amplified the TCR beta CDR3 regions from them. RT-PCR in the first round (using the HTBI primer set) targeted the TCR CDR3. TCRdb reprocessed the multiplex PCR reads with MiXCR, giving one entry per CDR3 protein. The repertoire has some 570,000 distinct CDR3 sequences, about a sixth of them found once; the top ten carry roughly a sixth. This sequence was found in a woman under 30 with Graves' ophthalmopathy. Sequencing was done on a sample of blood.

This chain's CDR3 is CASSPGLAGERETQYF. The DNA of the CDR3 is TGTGCCAGCAGTCCAGGACTAGCGGGAGAGAGAGAGACCCAGTACTTC. V and J are TRBV6-2 or TRBV6-3 and TRBJ2-5, with 13 bases identical to TRBD2. With 5 bases clipped from V and 4 bases from J, the junction kept 7 bases outside the gene matches. The CDR3 runs to 16 residues. Germline CDR1 and CDR2: MNHEY and SVGEGT.